The rows below give T cell receptor beta chains drawn from one sample of a study of molecular identifiers for immune sequencing clone quantification. TCRdb itself ran the PCR reads through MiXCR, one entry per CDR3 protein. The sample includes approximately 630,000 distinct CDR3 sequences, around 25% of them seen just once. Sequencing was done on a sample of naive CD8+ T cells from blood, with Jurkat cell RNA spiked in. The receptors here all came from a human donor in good health. Some libraries in this study had Jurkat cell RNA spiked in. Each CDR3 is given with its conserved first and last residue. A D gene is named only where the DNA matches it firmly. Size is stated for part of the rows, as once, few or many counts, or as a class when the clone is expanded.

>.|many|TRBV28|TRBJ2-1
TGTGCCAGCAGTTTCAGGGCGTTCGAGAATGAGCAGTTCTTC
CASSFRAFENEQFF
>TRBD1|many|TRBV19|TRBJ2-7
TGTGCCAGTAGTGTATCCGGGACAGGGTTTCGGGAGGAGTACTTC
CASSVSGTGFREEYF
>TRBD1|many|TRBV4-3|TRBJ2-1
TGCGCCAGCAGCCCCGGACCGGGACAGCTCTACAATGAGCAGTTCTTC
CASSPGPGQLYNEQFF
>TRBD1|few|TRBV12-3/TRBV12-4|TRBJ2-3
TGTGCCAGCAGTTTGGCTGGACAGGGGATCACAGATACGCAGTATTTT
CASSLAGQGITDTQYF
>.|once|TRBV30|TRBJ2-7
TGTGCCTGGGTGGCGAGGGGGTTGGGGTACGAGCAGTACTTC
CAWVARGLGYEQYF
>TRBD1|many|TRBV7-9|TRBJ2-3
TGTGCCAGCAGCGCCCAGGGGGCTCTGACAGATACGCAGTATTTT
CASSAQGALTDTQYF
>TRBD1|.|TRBV6-5|TRBJ2-2
TGTGCCAGCACCCAACTCACAGGGGCCGGGGAGCTGTTTTTT
CASTQLTGAGELFF
>TRBD2|.|TRBV5-4|TRBJ2-3
TGTGCCAGCAGCCCGCGGGGGGGCAGCGCAGATACGCAGTATTTT
CASSPRGGSADTQYF
>.|many|TRBV19|TRBJ2-1
TGTGCCACCAGCTCCTACAATGAGCAGTTCTTC
CATSSYNEQFF
>TRBD1|.|TRBV27|TRBJ2-7
TGTGCCAGCACCACAGGGGGCTCCTACGAGCAGTACTTC
CASTTGGSYEQYF
>.|few|TRBV6-5|TRBJ2-2
TGTGCCAGCAGTTACAGCAACCTCCTCACCGGGGAGCTGTTTTTT
CASSYSNLLTGELFF
>.|few|TRBV27|TRBJ2-7
TGTGCCAGCAGTTTAAGACTAGGAGGCACGTTCGAGCAGTACTTC
CASSLRLGGTFEQYF
>.|.|TRBV7-9|TRBJ1-3
TGTGCCAGCGGCCCAGCGGCAAGATCTGGAAACACCATATATTTT
CASGPAARSGNTIYF
>.|many|TRBV7-9|TRBJ2-3
TGTGCCAGCAGTCCAGACGGGTCGATTTTCACAGATACGCAGTATTTT
CASSPDGSIFTDTQYF
>TRBD1|.|TRBV4-3|TRBJ2-1
TGCGCCAGCAGTACTTGGCAGGGGGCCAATGAGCAGTTCTTC
CASSTWQGANEQFF
>TRBD1|.|TRBV6-5|TRBJ2-7
TGTGCCAGCAGTTCATGGGACAGAGAGGTCTACGAGCAGTACTTC
CASSSWDREVYEQYF
>.|.|TRBV28|TRBJ2-5
TGTGCCAGCAGCCCCCGGGGACACATGGACGGGCAGACCCAGTACTTC
CASSPRGHMDGQTQYF
>.|few|TRBV7-9|TRBJ1-5
TGTGCCAGCAGCTTAAGCCTGGAGGATCAGCCCCAGCATTTT
CASSLSLEDQPQHF
>TRBD1|.|TRBV20-1|TRBJ2-7
TGCAGTGCTAGAGAGACAGGGTCCGGGACCTACGAGCAGTACTTC
CSARETGSGTYEQYF
>TRBD1|many|TRBV5-1|TRBJ2-7
TGCGCCAGCAGCTTGGCGATCGTCCAGGGGGCTGATGAGCAGTACTTC
CASSLAIVQGADEQYF
>.|.|TRBV19|TRBJ2-3
TGTGCCAGTAGAATAGCGTCCAGGTCCCAGCTGGATACGCAGTATTTT
CASRIASRSQLDTQYF
>.|.|TRBV7-2|TRBJ2-5
TGTGCCAGCAGCTTAGTGCTGGGAGGAGAGACCCAGTACTTC
CASSLVLGGETQYF
>TRBD1|once|TRBV4-1|TRBJ1-2
TGCGCCAGCAGCCAAGTCATAGGGACAGGGGGCGTGAATGGCTACACCTTC
CASSQVIGTGGVNGYTF
>TRBD2|.|TRBV19|TRBJ2-7
TGTGCCAGTAGTCTGCGACTCAGCGGGAGTGGAAACGAGCAGTGCTTC
CASSLRLSGSGNEQCF
>.|.|TRBV6-1|TRBJ2-7
TGTGCCAGCAGTGAATCGGATTTGAACAACGAGCAGTACTTC
CASSESDLNNEQYF
>.|many|TRBV7-9|TRBJ2-5
TGTGCCAGCAGCTTAGTCGCCCAAGAGACCCAGTACTTC
CASSLVAQETQYF
>.|.|TRBV4-3|TRBJ1-1
TGCGCCAGCAGCCAAGGGGTGGGATTTGACACTGAAGCTTTCTTT
CASSQGVGFDTEAFF
>TRBD1|.|TRBV5-1|TRBJ1-5
TGCGCCAGCAGCTGGGACAGTATTCAGCCCCAGCATTTT
CASSWDSIQPQHF
>.|few|TRBV6-6|TRBJ2-7
TGTGCCAGCAGTTCCCCCGGGGCCACGGGGGACGAGCAGTACTTC
CASSSPGATGDEQYF
>.|many|TRBV6-1|TRBJ1-2
TGTGCCAGCAGTTCCCACTCGGAGGGATTGGGCTACACCTTC
CASSSHSEGLGYTF
>TRBD1|few|TRBV27|TRBJ2-1
TGTGCCAGCACCCGACAGGGTGTGCTTAATGAGCAGTTCTTC
CASTRQGVLNEQFF
>.|many|TRBV30|TRBJ1-1
TGTGCCTGGACGCTCGGGGGGCTCACTGAAGCTTTCTTT
CAWTLGGLTEAFF
>.|many|TRBV7-9|TRBJ1-4
TGTGCCAGCAGCCCACCCCGCGGGTCCCCGGGAACAGAAAAACTGTTTTTT
CASSPPRGSPGTEKLFF
>.|many|TRBV13|TRBJ2-1
TGTGCCAGCATTGGTGCGAATAACAATGAGCAGTTCTTC
CASIGANNNEQFF
>TRBD2|many|TRBV5-4|TRBJ2-5
TGTGCCAGCAGCTTGGATTTATTGCTAGCGGGCCAAGAGACCCAGTACTTC
CASSLDLLLAGQETQYF
>TRBD1|.|TRBV19|TRBJ2-7
TGTGCCAGTAGTAGGGACAGGGCCAACGAGCAGTACTTC
CASSRDRANEQYF
>.|.|TRBV24-1|TRBJ1-1
TGTGCCTCCATGGGGGCGAATGAAGCTTTCTTT
CASMGANEAFF
>.|.|TRBV27|TRBJ2-7
TGTGCCAGCGGTTCAGGGTACTCCTACGAGCAGTACTTC
CASGSGYSYEQYF
>.|.|TRBV4-1|TRBJ2-1
TGCGCCAGCAGCCAAATAGACAGCGGTGAGCAGTTCTTC
CASSQIDSGEQFF
>.|.|TRBV2|TRBJ2-5
TGTGCCAGCAGTGAAAGGCCACGAGGGCGGGAGACCCAGTACTTC
CASSERPRGRETQYF
>.|many|TRBV6-5|TRBJ2-3
TGTGCCAGCAGTTACTCCTTGGGGGGCGCCTATACGCAGTATTTT
CASSYSLGGAYTQYF
>TRBD1|many|TRBV7-9|TRBJ1-4
TGTGCCAGCAGCTTAGCGTCGACAGGGGTTGAAAAACTGTTTTTT
CASSLASTGVEKLFF
>.|many|TRBV7-8|TRBJ1-3
TGTGCCAGCAGCTTCGGGGGCTCTGGAAACACCATATATTTT
CASSFGGSGNTIYF
>.|many|TRBV6-6|TRBJ2-3
TGTGCCAGCAGCCCCCTTGGGGGCGGACGACAATTAGACGCTAGCACAGATACGCAGTATTTT
CASSPLGGGRQLDASTDTQYF
>.|.|TRBV21-1|TRBJ2-7
TGTGCCAGCCCCCCTATAGGGGTGTTAGCGGGGGAATACTCCTACGAGCAGTACTTC
CASPPIGVLAGEYSYEQYF
>.|.|TRBV9|TRBJ1-3
TGTGCCAGCAGCGGGGACGGACTCTCTGGAAACACCGTATATTTT
CASSGDGLSGNTVYF
>.|many|TRBV5-1|TRBJ1-2
TGCGCCAGCAGCTTGGTTTCTGAAACCGGGACAAAGAGGACTAACTATGGCTACACCTTC
CASSLVSETGTKRTNYGYTF
>TRBD1|.|TRBV19|TRBJ2-7
TGTGCCAGTAGTATTTCTGGGACAGGGTTCTCCTACGAGCAGTACTTC
CASSISGTGFSYEQYF
>.|.|TRBV4-1|TRBJ2-7
TGCGCCAGCAGCCAAGACAGGGGTGCGGCCGAGCAGTACTTC
CASSQDRGAAEQYF
>TRBD2|many|TRBV29-1|TRBJ2-3
TGCAGCGTTGTCCTAGCGGGGGAAGATACGCAGTATTTT
CSVVLAGEDTQYF
>.|few|TRBV27|TRBJ2-7
TGTGCCAGCAGTTCGATAGAATTGCGCGAGCAGTACTTC
CASSSIELREQYF